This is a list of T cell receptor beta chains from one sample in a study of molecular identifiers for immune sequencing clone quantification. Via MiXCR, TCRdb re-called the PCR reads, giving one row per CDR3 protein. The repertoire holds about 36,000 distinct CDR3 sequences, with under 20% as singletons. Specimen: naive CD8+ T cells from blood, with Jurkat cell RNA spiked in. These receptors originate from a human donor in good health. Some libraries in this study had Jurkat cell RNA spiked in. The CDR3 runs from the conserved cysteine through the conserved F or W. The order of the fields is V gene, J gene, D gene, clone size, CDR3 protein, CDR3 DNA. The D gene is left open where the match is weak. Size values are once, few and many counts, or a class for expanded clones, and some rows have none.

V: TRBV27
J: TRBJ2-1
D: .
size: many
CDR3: CASSPTNSGDEQFF
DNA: TGTGCCAGCAGTCCGACCAACTCTGGGGATGAGCAGTTCTTC

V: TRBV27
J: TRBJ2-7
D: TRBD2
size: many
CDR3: CASSALLAGGNEQYF
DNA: TGTGCCAGCAGTGCTTTACTAGCGGGAGGGAACGAGCAGTACTTC

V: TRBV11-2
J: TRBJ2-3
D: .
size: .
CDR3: CASSPSRWDTQYF
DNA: TGTGCCAGCAGCCCCTCCCGGTGGGATACGCAGTATTTT

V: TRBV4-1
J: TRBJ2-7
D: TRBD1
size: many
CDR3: CASSQDKGAYEQYF
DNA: TGCGCCAGCAGCCAAGATAAGGGGGCTTACGAGCAGTACTTC

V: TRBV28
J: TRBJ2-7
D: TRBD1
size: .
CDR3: CASDDRAHEQYF
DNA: TGTGCCAGCGACGACAGGGCCCACGAGCAGTACTTC

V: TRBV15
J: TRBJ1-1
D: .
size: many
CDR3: CATSRDPGAEAFF
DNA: TGTGCCACCAGCAGAGATCCCGGGGCTGAAGCTTTCTTT

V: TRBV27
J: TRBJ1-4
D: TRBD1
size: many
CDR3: CASSSTGGHEKLFF
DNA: TGTGCCAGCAGTTCCACAGGGGGGCACGAAAAACTGTTTTTT

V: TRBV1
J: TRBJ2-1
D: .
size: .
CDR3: CTSSPRDRGHNEQFF
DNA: TGCACCAGCAGCCCCCGGGACAGGGGCCACAATGAGCAGTTCTTC

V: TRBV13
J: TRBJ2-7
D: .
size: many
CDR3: CASSAGVSYEQYF
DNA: TGTGCCAGCAGCGCAGGGGTCTCCTACGAGCAGTACTTC

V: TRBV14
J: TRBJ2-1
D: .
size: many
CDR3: CASSLGRANEQFF
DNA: TGTGCCAGCAGCCTGGGACGAGCCAATGAGCAGTTCTTC

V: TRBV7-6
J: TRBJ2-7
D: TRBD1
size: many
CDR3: CASSIGTGAYEQYF
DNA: TGTGCCAGCAGCATCGGGACAGGGGCCTACGAGCAGTACTTC

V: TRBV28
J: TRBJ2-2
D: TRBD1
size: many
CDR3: CASRETGGLTGELFF
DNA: TGTGCCAGCAGAGAGACAGGGGGCCTCACCGGGGAGCTGTTTTTT

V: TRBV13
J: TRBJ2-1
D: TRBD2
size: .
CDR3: CASSLTSGTSGEQFF
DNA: TGTGCCAGCAGCTTGACTAGCGGGACGTCGGGGGAGCAGTTCTTC

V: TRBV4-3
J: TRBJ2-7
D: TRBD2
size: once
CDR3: CASSPSPGLNYEQYF
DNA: TGCGCCAGCAGCCCAAGCCCGGGACTAAATTACGAGCAGTACTTC

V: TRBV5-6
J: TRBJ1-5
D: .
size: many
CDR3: CASSFAGSQPQHF
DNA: TGTGCCAGCAGCTTTGCCGGGTCTCAGCCCCAGCATTTT

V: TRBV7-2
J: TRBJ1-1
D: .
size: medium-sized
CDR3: CASSVSRVLTEAFF
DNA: TGTGCCAGCAGCGTAAGCAGGGTTCTCACTGAAGCTTTCTTT

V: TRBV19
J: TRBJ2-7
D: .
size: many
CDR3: CASSIGLAYEQYF
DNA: TGTGCCAGTAGTATTGGGCTAGCCTACGAGCAGTACTTC